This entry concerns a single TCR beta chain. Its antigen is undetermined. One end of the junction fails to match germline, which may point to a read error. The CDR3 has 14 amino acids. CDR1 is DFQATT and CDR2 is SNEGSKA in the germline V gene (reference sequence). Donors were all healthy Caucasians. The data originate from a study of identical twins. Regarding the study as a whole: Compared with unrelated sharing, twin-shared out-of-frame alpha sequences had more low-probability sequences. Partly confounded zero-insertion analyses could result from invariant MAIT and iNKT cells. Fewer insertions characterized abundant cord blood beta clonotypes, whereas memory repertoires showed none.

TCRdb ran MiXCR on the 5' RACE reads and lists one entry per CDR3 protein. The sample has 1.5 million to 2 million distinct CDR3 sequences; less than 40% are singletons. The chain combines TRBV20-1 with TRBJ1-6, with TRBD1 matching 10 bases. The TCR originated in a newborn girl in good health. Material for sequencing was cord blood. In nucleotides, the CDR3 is TGCAGTGCTAGGGGACAGGGGATGGGTTCACCCCCCCACTTT. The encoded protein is CSARGQGMGSPPHF.